The 26 T cell receptor beta chains below come from one sample, sequenced in a study of CD8+CD57+ T cells in acquired aplastic anemia. Genomic DNA constituted the template upon which TCR beta VDJ and CDR3 profiling was performed. MiXCR was run by TCRdb on the reads, yielding one entry per CDR3 protein. The sample includes a few hundred thousand distinct CDR3 sequences, 55% to 75% of them seen just once. The sequencing sample was made of sorted CD4+, CD8+, or CD8+CD57+ T cells (not recorded which) from PBMCs. The receptors derive from a human donor in good health, serving as a control.

The chain uses TRBV24-1 and TRBJ2-3; D may be TRBD2 (6 bases). V lost 7 bases, J lost 4 bases, and 17 bases lay in between. Germline assignment: CDR1 KGHDR and CDR2 SFDVKD. The CDR3 has 15 amino acids. DNA for the CDR3: TGTGCCACCAGCCGGACTAACGGGAGCGCAGATACGCAGTATTTT. Amino acid sequence: CATSRTNGSADTQYF.

V gene TRBV25-1 combines with J gene TRBJ2-5, with D uncertain. This CDR3 region has 14 residues. V lost 1 base to trimming and J lost 0 bases, with 6 bases between them. Germline V gene sequence: CDR1 MGHDK, CDR2 SYGVNS. The CDR3 reads CASSEFTYQETQYF. CDR3 coding DNA: TGTGCCAGCAGTGAATTTACTTACCAAGAGACCCAGTACTTC.

This chain connects TRBV11-2 to TRBJ1-2; 9 bases are a match to TRBD1. Germline CDR1 SGHAT, CDR2 FQNNGV. The ends lost 1 base at V and 7 bases at J; junction bases unmatched: 7. The CDR3 loop spans 15 amino acids. In nucleotides, the CDR3 is TGTGCCAGCAGCTTAGCATCTACAGGGGGCAGTGGCTACACCTTC. It specifies CASSLASTGGSGYTF.

The V gene is TRBV7-9, the J gene TRBJ1-4, with D possibly TRBD1 on 6 matching bases. The germline gives CDR1 SEHNR, CDR2 FQNEAQ (reference sequence). CDR3 size: 13 residues. The V gene lost 5 bases and the J gene lost 16 bases, with 20 bases spanning the gap. The CDR3 bases are TGTGCCAGCAGCCTCGATGGTCCGGGACACTGGTTTTTT. This encodes CASSLDGPGHWFF. The whole variable domain, filled in from reference TRBV7-9 and TRBJ1-4, reads DTGVSQNPRHKITKRGQNVTFRCDPISEHNRLYWYRQTLGQGPEFLTYFQNEAQLEKSRLLSDRFSAERPKGSFSTLEIQRTEQGDSAMYLCASSLDGPGHWFFGSGTQLSVL.

The V call is TRBV20-1, the J call TRBJ1-5; a weak D match, TRBD1 (6 bases). CDR3 length equals 15 residues. Trimming pared 1 base from V and 7 bases from J, leaving 17 bases between. The germline V gene encodes CDR1 DFQATT and CDR2 SNEGSKA (reference sequence). In nucleotides, the CDR3 is TGCAGTGCTAGAGGGGAACAGGGAGACGGCCAGCCCCAGCATTTT. Translating gives CSARGEQGDGQPQHF.

V usage is TRBV20-1 and J usage is TRBJ2-6; D might be TRBD2 (6 bases). CDR3 length: 15 residues. The germline V gene encodes CDR1 DFQATT and CDR2 SNEGSKA (reference sequence). V was shortened by 3 bases and J by 5 bases, with 14 bases between the two germline ends. The CDR3 nucleotides read TGCAGTGCTAGCACTCTCAGGACTAGGGCCAACGTCCTGACTTTC. Translated: CSASTLRTRANVLTF.

This clonotype was seen just once. At one of its ends the junction is not consistent with the germline gene, which may arise from a read error. The chain is built from TRBV5-1 and TRBJ2-2, with unresolved D. Germline CDR1 and CDR2: SGHRS and YFSETQ. The CDR3 totals 13 residues. The CDR3 DNA reads TGTGCCAGCAGCTTTGCCATGACCGGGGAGCTGTTTTTT. This gives the protein CASSFAMTGELFF.

The chain couples TRBV2 to TRBJ2-5; TRBD1 matches 10 bases. The germline gives CDR1 SNHLY, CDR2 FYNNEI. V lost 7 bases and J lost 9; bases outside the gene matches: 11. The CDR3 sequence is 14 residues long. CDR3 nucleotides: TGTGCCAGCAACAAGGGACAGGGGAATCAGCCCCAGTACTTC. Translating gives CASNKGQGNQPQYF.

This clonotype appeared a few times. The chain uses TRBV2 and TRBJ2-7; TRBD2 agrees at 13 bases. CDR1 and CDR2 from the germline V gene are SNHLY and FYNNEI. The CDR3 is 14 amino acids. The ends lost 8 bases at V and 7 bases at J; junction bases unmatched: 8. The CDR3 DNA is TGTGCCAGCCGAACGGGACTAGCGGGATTAGAGCAGTACTTC. Protein: CASRTGLAGLEQYF. Together with reference TRBV2 and TRBJ2-7, the CDR3 gives the full variable domain: EPEVTQTPSHQVTQMGQEVILRCVPISNHLYFYWYRQILGQKVEFLVSFYNNEISEKSEIFDDQFSVERPDGSNFTLKIRSTKLEDSAMYFCASRTGLAGLEQYFGPGTRLTVT.

To note about this clonotype: This may be a read error: a much more frequent sequence differs by one nucleotide. The rearrangement links TRBV14 to TRBJ2-3; the match to TRBD2 covers 9 bases. This CDR3 is 17 amino acids long. The germline V gene has CDR1 SGHDN and CDR2 FVKESK. CDR3 DNA sequence: TGCGCCAGCAGCCAAGTTTTCGGCGGGGGGGAGACAGATACGCAGTATTTT. This encodes CASSQVFGGGETDTQYF.

At least ten counts were recorded for this clonotype. V gene TRBV10-3 combines with J gene TRBJ1-3; unclear D gene. Germline V gene sequence: CDR1 ENHRY, CDR2 SYGVKD. This CDR3 is 15 amino acids long. Trimming removed 1 base from V and 1 base from J, with 8 bases in between. The CDR3 sequence is CAISEFAGSGNTIYF. The DNA for the CDR3 is TGTGCCATCAGTGAGTTTGCGGGATCTGGAAACACCATATATTTT.

Of note for this clonotype: A read error may produce the germline difference seen at one junction end. The chain uses TRBV25-1 and TRBJ2-1, with 9 bases identical to TRBD2. Per germline, CDR1 MGHDK and CDR2 SYGVNS. The CDR3 extends over 14 amino acids. CDR3 bases: TGTGCCATGAGTAGCGGGGGTGACTCAAATGCGCAGTATTTC. It specifies CAMSSGGDSNAQYF.

This clonotype was recorded once. Germline is not matched at one junction end, which may reflect a read error. This chain connects TRBV4-3 to TRBJ2-7, with 9 bases identical to TRBD1. Germline lookup yields CDR1 LGHNA and CDR2 YSLEER. The CDR3 contains 14 residues. The chain's CDR3 is CAGRDRALGYEQYF. The CDR3 nucleotides read TGCGCCGGCAGGGACAGGGCATTAGGCTACGAGCAGTACTTC.

The rearrangement uses TRBV9 and TRBJ2-3; D remains unclear. Germline values: CDR1 SGDLS, CDR2 YYNGEE. The V gene lost 2 bases and the J gene lost 11 bases, with 24 bases spanning the gap. The CDR3 runs to 16 residues. CDR3 coding DNA: TGTGCCAGCAGCGTTGGATGGCAGAACACTGAAGCTTTGCAGTATTTT. This gives the protein CASSVGWQNTEALQYF.

Remarks on this clonotype: The missing conserved phenylalanine or tryptophan at the end of this CDR3 makes a read error likely. The DNA is left out, because the CDR3 cannot be placed on it with certainty; the CDR3 is given as TCRdb lists it. V gene TRBV9 combines with J gene TRBJ2-5; the table's D call of TRBD1 was not tested on the DNA. Germline V gene sequence: CDR1 SGDLS, CDR2 YYNGEE. The CDR3 has 13 residues if both end residues are counted. The CDR3 reads CASSRGGSFSHHL.

The V gene is TRBV20-1, the J gene TRBJ1-2; D possibly corresponds to TRBD1 (6 bases). Germline loops: CDR1 DFQATT, CDR2 SNEGSKA (reference sequence). The CDR3 is 12 residues long. V lost 3 bases and J 4 bases, leaving 9 bases between the germline ends. CDR3 nucleotide sequence: TGCAGTGCTAGTGGGGGGCTCTATGGCTACACCTTC. Protein sequence: CSASGGLYGYTF.

V usage is TRBV2 and J usage is TRBJ2-1, with D possibly TRBD2 on 6 matching bases. There are 15 residues in the CDR3. Looked up from germline, CDR1 is SNHLY and CDR2 is FYNNEI. V was pared by 8 bases and J by 5 bases, with 19 bases between. CDR3 amino acids: CASRRGTSYHNEQFF. CDR3 DNA: TGTGCCAGCCGCCGCGGGACGAGCTATCACAATGAGCAGTTCTTC.

The chain carries TRBV7-9 and TRBJ1-1; 7 bases fit TRBD1. The CDR3 sequence is 16 residues long. The germline V gene encodes CDR1 SEHNR and CDR2 FQNEAQ (reference sequence). V lost 6 bases to trimming and J lost 1 base; unmatched junction nucleotides: 11. The CDR3 nucleotides are TGTGCCAGCAGAACAAGACAGGGTGAAGAGAACACTGAAGCTTTCTTT. Protein product: CASRTRQGEENTEAFF.

This clonotype was detected only a few times. This chain links TRBV29-1 with TRBJ1-1, with TRBD1 as a possible D gene (5 bases). The CDR3 sequence is 12 residues long. The V gene's germline CDR1 is SQVTM and CDR2 ANQGSEA. Trimming shortened V by 7 bases and J by 1 base, and 10 bases separated the two germline ends. The CDR3 sequence is CSAGLQNTEAFF. CDR3 coding DNA: TGCAGCGCGGGACTCCAGAACACTGAAGCTTTCTTT.

The V and J genes are TRBV7-8 and TRBJ1-1; D not resolved. The CDR3 length is 13 residues. Germline loops: CDR1 SGHVS, CDR2 FQNEAQ. V lost 2 bases and J 5 bases, leaving 9 bases between the germline ends. The CDR3 here is CASSLSQPTEAFF. In DNA, the CDR3 is TGTGCCAGCAGCTTATCCCAGCCGACTGAAGCTTTCTTT.

The chain is built from TRBV2 and TRBJ1-4, with D tentatively TRBD1 (6 bases). The V and J ends lost 5 bases and 7 bases respectively, with 17 bases between them. The CDR3 extends over 15 amino acids. Germline loops: CDR1 SNHLY, CDR2 FYNNEI. CDR3 amino acids: CASSRLAGGAEKLFF. The CDR3 DNA follows: TGTGCCAGCAGTCGGCTAGCGGGGGGGGCTGAAAAACTGTTTTTT.

This chain joins TRBV7-9 and TRBJ2-2; no definite D call. Trimming cost V 6 bases and J 12 bases, with 17 bases left between them. The CDR3 totals 13 residues. CDR1 is SEHNR, CDR2 FQNEAQ, per germline (reference sequence). This CDR3 reads CASSPKGTGKLFF. For the CDR3, the DNA is TGTGCCAGCAGTCCGAAGGGAACCGGTAAGCTGTTTTTT.

The chain joins TRBV7-8 to TRBJ1-6; D is possibly TRBD1 (6 bases). Between the trimmed V and J ends, which lost 5 bases and 16 bases, there was a span of 27 bases. The CDR3 runs 16 residues. The germline V gene has CDR1 SGHVS and CDR2 FQNEAQ. The CDR3 spells CASSPPGAGDYEQLHF. The DNA for the CDR3 is TGTGCCAGCAGCCCTCCCGGGGCAGGGGACTACGAGCAGCTCCACTTT.

The table lists this clonotype with a few counts. The chain links TRBV7-6 to TRBJ2-5; D assignment may be TRBD1 or TRBD2 (6 bases each). The CDR3 loop spans 15 amino acids. CDR1 is SGHVS, CDR2 FNYEAQ, per germline. V shed 4 bases and J shed 5 bases, with 17 bases lying between them. Here the CDR3 reads CASSSKGGPRETQYF. For the CDR3, the DNA is TGTGCCAGCAGCTCCAAAGGGGGGCCTCGGGAGACCCAGTACTTC.

The count of this clonotype is one. This chain joins TRBV4-1 and TRBJ1-6; D is unclear. The CDR3 is 15 amino acids. V lost 0 bases and J 6 bases, leaving 9 bases between the germline ends. Looked up from germline, CDR1 is MGHRA and CDR2 is YSYEKL. CDR3 nucleotide sequence: TGCGCCAGCAGCCAAGACGAGGGCAGTAATTCACCCCTCCACTTT. Translation: CASSQDEGSNSPLHF.

This clonotype is a singleton in its sample. A junction end diverges from the germline sequence, so it may reflect a read error. The CDR3 reads CASSQSRAGGDTHTF. In DNA form, the CDR3 reads TGCGCCAGCAGTCAGTCTCGAGCCGGGGGCGATACGCACACCTTC. The J gene is TRBJ1-2, the V gene TRBV9, with a weak D call TRBD1 (6 bases). CDR3 size: 15 residues. Germline V gives CDR1 SGDLS, CDR2 YYNGEE.